Listed here are 32 T cell receptor beta chains from one sample, sequenced in a study of T cells in Graves' hyperthyroidism and ophthalmopathy. TCR beta CDR3 region amplification was performed from RNA transcripts. HTBI primers were used for first-round RT-PCR of the TCR CDR3. Via MiXCR, TCRdb re-called the multiplex PCR reads, giving one row per CDR3 protein. Here the sample spans roughly 700,000 distinct CDR3 sequences, 17% being singletons. The sample comprised blood. The receptors were gathered from a man in his fifties or sixties with Graves' hyperthyroidism.

V gene TRBV9 combines with J gene TRBJ1-2; maybe TRBD1 (5 bases). Germline V gives CDR1 SGDLS, CDR2 YYNGEE. V lost 6 bases to trimming and J lost 4 bases, with 16 bases between them. The CDR3 extends over 14 amino acids. CDR3 DNA: TGTGCCAGCAACGAACCCGGGACTGGCTATGGCTACACCTTC. Translating it yields CASNEPGTGYGYTF.

This clonotype was picked up many times. The rearrangement uses TRBV28 and TRBJ2-2, with 8 bases lining up with TRBD2. The length of the CDR3 is 15 residues. V shed 6 bases and J 7 bases; nucleotides not matched to a gene: 10. CDR1 and CDR2 from the germline V gene are MDHEN and SYDVKM. The CDR3 DNA reads TGTGCCAGCAGCCCCCATGGACTAGCCCTCGGGGAGCTGTTTTTT. Amino acids: CASSPHGLALGELFF.

The table lists this clonotype with many counts. CDR3 loop: CASSFPRTSGGTGELFF. The CDR3 coding sequence is TGTGCCAGCAGCTTCCCAAGGACTAGCGGGGGCACCGGGGAGCTGTTTTTT. This chain joins TRBV7-2 and TRBJ2-2; 13 bases are a match to TRBD2. The junction had 5 bases not matched to a gene; V was cut back by 3 bases and J by 4 bases. The CDR3 has 17 amino acids. Germline values: CDR1 SGHTA, CDR2 FQGNSA.

This chain joins TRBV28 and TRBJ2-6; D is perhaps TRBD2 (6 bases). CDR1 MDHEN and CDR2 SYDVKM come from the germline V gene. The ends were cut back, 5 bases at V and 2 bases at J, with 7 bases in the middle. There are 14 residues in the CDR3. CDR3 sequence reads: CASSRTTGANVLTF. The CDR3 region has the DNA TGTGCCAGCAGTCGGACTACTGGGGCCAACGTCCTGACTTTC.

This clonotype was picked up many times. The chain is built from TRBV7-2 and TRBJ1-1, with no clear D. The CDR3 is 15 amino acids. CDR1 is SGHTA and CDR2 is FQGNSA in the germline V gene. Trimming left V 5 bases short and J 2 bases short, with 15 bases between. CDR3 coding DNA: TGTGCCAGCAGCGATGAAGCCCCGACCAACACTGAAGCTTTCTTT. Translated, it gives CASSDEAPTNTEAFF. Drawing the rest from reference TRBV7-2 and TRBJ1-1, the complete variable domain is GAGVSQSPSNKVTEKGKDVELRCDPISGHTALYWYRQSLGQGLEFLIYFQGNSAPDKSGLPSDRFSAERTGGSVSTLTIQRTQQEDSAVYLCASSDEAPTNTEAFFGQGTRLTVV.

J is TRBJ2-1 and V is TRBV4-1; 12 bases align to TRBD2. Germline V gene lookup returns CDR1 MGHRA and CDR2 YSYEKL. Losses at the gene ends were 3 bases for V and 6 bases for J; bases not matched to a gene: 12. The CDR3 extends over 18 amino acids. CDR3 loop: CASSQGRGRTSGTNEQFF. The CDR3 DNA is TGCGCCAGCAGCCAGGGAAGGGGGAGGACTAGCGGGACCAATGAGCAGTTCTTC.

The chain employs TRBV28 and TRBJ2-1; tentatively, D is TRBD2 (5 bases). This CDR3 region has 13 residues. V was pared by 6 bases and J by 2 bases, with 8 bases between. CDR1 and CDR2 from the germline V gene are MDHEN and SYDVKM. In DNA form, the CDR3 reads TGTGCCAGCAGAGCGGTAACCTACAATGAGCAGTTCTTC. Translation: CASRAVTYNEQFF.

This clonotype was seen repeatedly, ten times or more. V gene TRBV5-1 combines with J gene TRBJ2-7; D is possibly TRBD2 (5 bases). Trimming took 4 bases from V and 3 from J, leaving 11 bases between them. The CDR3 loop spans 13 amino acids. Germline CDR1 and CDR2: SGHRS and YFSETQ. CDR3 bases: TGCGCCAGCAGCCCGGGATCACACTACGAGCAGTACTTC. Protein sequence: CASSPGSHYEQYF.

This clonotype was found many times. The chain links TRBV6-2 or TRBV6-3 to TRBJ1-5, with D unresolved. V was trimmed by 3 bases and J by 1 base, leaving 16 bases between them. CDR3 length: 17 amino acids. Germline V gene lookup returns CDR1 MNHEY and CDR2 SVGEGT. Written as DNA, the CDR3 is TGTGCCAGCAGTTATTCCATCACCCGTTTGAGCAATCAGCCCCAGCATTTT. Encoded protein: CASSYSITRLSNQPQHF.

The count of this clonotype is one. The rearrangement joins TRBV6-1 to TRBJ2-1, with 11 bases identical to TRBD1. The V gene end was trimmed by 7 bases and the J gene end by 5 bases; junction bases not matched to a gene: 7. Germline loops: CDR1 MNHNS, CDR2 SASEGT. The CDR3 has 15 amino acids. CDR3 coding DNA: TGTGCCAGCACCAAGGGACAGGGGGTTAACAATGAGCAGTTCTTC. It is translated as CASTKGQGVNNEQFF.

This clonotype has a handful of counts. The chain couples TRBV28 to TRBJ2-2; 8 bases agree with TRBD1. The CDR3 length is 17 residues. Germline-derived CDR1 and CDR2 are MDHEN and SYDVKM. V lost 5 bases and J lost 5; bases outside the gene matches: 13. In DNA form, the CDR3 reads TGTGCCAGCAGTCTCCTCTCCCTCAGGGGGCGGACCGGGGAGCTGTTTTTT. Translation gives CASSLLSLRGRTGELFF.

Only a few counts were recorded for this clonotype. One base away lies a much larger clone, so this may be a sequencing read error. J is TRBJ2-2 and V is TRBV11-2; TRBD2 is a possible D gene (5 bases). The CDR3 is 16 residues long. Per the germline V gene, CDR1 is SGHAT and CDR2 is FQNNGV. Trimming cost V 8 bases and J 5 bases, with 21 bases left between them. DNA for the CDR3: TGTGCCAGCGGCAGAGTCCCGGCTAGGACTACCGGGGAGCTGTTTTTT. Translation: CASGRVPARTTGELFF. Looking up the rest from reference TRBV11-2 and TRBJ2-2 gives the full variable domain: EAGVAQSPRYKIIEKRQSVAFWCNPISGHATLYWYQQILGQGPKLLIQFQNNGVVDDSQLPKDRFSAERLKGVDSTLKIQPAKLEDSAVYLCASGRVPARTTGELFFGEGSRLTVL.

In this sample, this clonotype turned up many times. CDR3 bases: TGTGCCAGCAGTGCCCCGGCTCAGCCCCAGCATTTT. Translated, it gives CASSAPAQPQHF. The V call is TRBV6-1, the J call TRBJ1-5; D not resolved. The CDR3 spans 12 residues. V was pared by 4 bases and J by 6 bases, with 7 bases between. The germline V gene encodes CDR1 MNHNS and CDR2 SASEGT.

In this sample, this clonotype turned up many times. This chain connects TRBV29-1 to TRBJ2-2; D unclear. CDR3 size: 13 residues. The V end lost 4 bases, the J end lost 2 bases, and 8 bases lay between the germline ends. The germline gives CDR1 SQVTM, CDR2 ANQGSEA. CDR3 region: CSVGRQNTGELFF. Written as DNA, the CDR3 is TGCAGCGTTGGGCGGCAAAACACCGGGGAGCTGTTTTTT.

This clonotype was counted ten times or more. The gene calls are TRBV24-1 and TRBJ2-1; 10 nucleotides agree with TRBD2. V lost 4 bases, J lost 7 bases, and 9 bases stayed unmatched. Germline V gene sequence: CDR1 KGHDR, CDR2 SFDVKD. This CDR3 contains 16 residues. Written as DNA, the CDR3 is TGTGCCACCAGTGACGACCCCGGAGCGGGAGGGAATGAGCAGTTCTTC. Its translation is CATSDDPGAGGNEQFF.

This clonotype was observed many times. The V call is TRBV5-1, the J call TRBJ2-2; D call uncertain. The CDR3 runs to 13 residues. V lost 0 bases, J lost 9 bases, and 9 bases lay in between. Per germline, CDR1 SGHRS and CDR2 YFSETQ. The CDR3 nucleotides are TGCGCCAGCAGCTTGGCCTGGGGTCGGGAGCTGTTTTTT. This encodes CASSLAWGRELFF.

The rearrangement joins TRBV3-1 to TRBJ1-4, with D uncertain. This CDR3 region has 14 residues. Germline CDR1 and CDR2: LGHDT and YNNKEL (reference sequence). V shed 8 bases and J shed 8 bases, with 18 bases lying between them. Written as DNA, the CDR3 is TGTGCCAGCGGGCTATCGGCTGTCGACGAAAAACTGTTTTTT. As protein: CASGLSAVDEKLFF.

V and J are TRBV7-2 and TRBJ2-1; D is possibly TRBD1 (6 bases). Between the trimmed V and J ends, which lost 1 base and 7 bases, there was a span of 14 bases. The CDR3 has 15 residues. Germline values: CDR1 SGHTA, CDR2 FQGNSA. The CDR3 DNA reads as TGTGCCAGCAGCTTAGGTTTTGCTGGGACAAATGAGCAGTTCTTC. Translating gives CASSLGFAGTNEQFF.

This clonotype was counted ten times or more. The chain carries TRBV12-3 or TRBV12-4 and TRBJ2-5; 13 positions match TRBD2. Unmatched junction bases numbered 10, after V lost 4 bases and J lost 2 bases. There are 18 residues in the CDR3. CDR3 protein: CASSWTSGSGGRQETQYF. CDR3 coding DNA: TGTGCCAGCAGTTGGACTAGCGGGAGCGGAGGAAGGCAAGAGACCCAGTACTTC.

The J gene is TRBJ1-6, the V gene TRBV7-9, with 10 bases that match TRBD1. This CDR3 has 17 amino acids. Trimming took 5 bases from V and 9 from J; bases not matched to a gene: 13. Germline CDR1 is SEHNR and CDR2 is FQNEAQ (reference sequence). The CDR3 nucleotides read TGTGCCAGCAGCAGGACAGGGGGAAGAGCGTTTTTTTCACCCCTCCACTTT. Protein sequence: CASSRTGGRAFFSPLHF.

In this sample, this clonotype turned up many times. The CDR3 sequence: CASSFLNNYNEQFF. DNA for the CDR3: TGTGCCAGCAGTTTTCTTAACAATTACAATGAGCAGTTCTTC. The V gene is TRBV27, the J gene TRBJ2-1, with no clear D. Germline loops: CDR1 MNHEY, CDR2 SMNVEV (reference sequence). The CDR3 consists of 14 residues. The V end lost 3 bases, the J end lost 4 bases, and 10 bases lay between the germline ends.

The table lists this clonotype with many counts. The CDR3 is CASSFGTSGANEQYF. CDR3 sequence (DNA): TGTGCCAGCAGTTTCGGGACTAGCGGGGCGAACGAGCAGTACTTC. The V and J genes are TRBV27 and TRBJ2-7; TRBD2 matches at 13 bases. J gave up 5 bases and V 3 bases, and 4 bases lay outside the gene matches. CDR1 is MNHEY, CDR2 SMNVEV, per germline (reference sequence). The length of the CDR3 is 15 residues.

The J gene is TRBJ2-5, the V gene TRBV6-2 or TRBV6-3, with a possible D match to TRBD2 (5 bases). The germline V gene has CDR1 MNHEY and CDR2 SVGEGT. Trimming shortened V by 10 bases and J by 4 bases, and 19 bases separated the two germline ends. The CDR3 is 14 residues long. This chain's CDR3 is CATRRAATTETQYF. The CDR3, as DNA: TGTGCCACACGGAGAGCGGCTACAACAGAGACCCAGTACTTC.

In its sample, this clonotype was seen many times. The chain uses TRBV27 and TRBJ2-5; D uncertain. V lost 5 bases and J lost 4, with 17 bases in between. This CDR3 has 15 residues. Germline V CDR1 and CDR2: MNHEY, SMNVEV (reference sequence). The CDR3 bases are TGTGCCAGCAGTCCCAGAAAGGACGTGGGAGAGACCCAGTACTTC. Its translation: CASSPRKDVGETQYF.

This clonotype appeared many times. The chain couples TRBV4-2 to TRBJ2-2; the D is unclear. Trimming cost V 3 bases and J 6 bases, with 14 bases left between them. Germline V lookup: CDR1 LGHNA, CDR2 YNFKEQ. CDR3 length equals 15 residues. Here the CDR3 reads CASSQQPEGPGELFF. CDR3 nucleotides: TGTGCCAGCAGCCAGCAACCCGAAGGTCCCGGGGAGCTGTTTTTT.

Remarks on this clonotype: One junction end does not reproduce the germline sequence, and a read error may be involved. The CDR3 protein is CATSRDRDRGPTGAFF. The CDR3 DNA is TGTGCCACCAGCAGAGATCGAGACAGGGGGCCAACTGGAGCTTTCTTT. This sequence joins TRBV15 and TRBJ1-1, with 10 bases matching TRBD1. CDR1 and CDR2 from the germline V gene are LNHNV and YYDKDF (reference sequence). The CDR3 covers 16 residues.

At least ten counts were recorded for this clonotype. The chain couples TRBV2 to TRBJ2-1; D is uncertain. V was trimmed by 1 base and J by 1 base, leaving 5 bases between them. This CDR3 region has 14 residues. CDR1 and CDR2 from the germline V gene are SNHLY and FYNNEI. The CDR3 loop reads CASSEEGSYNEQFF. CDR3 bases: TGTGCCAGCAGTGAAGAGGGATCCTACAATGAGCAGTTCTTC.

The V and J genes are TRBV6-5 and TRBJ2-3, with 9 bases matching TRBD2. V shed 2 bases, J shed 1 base, and the junction held 4 bases outside the gene matches. Germline V gene sequence: CDR1 MNHEY, CDR2 SVGAGI. The CDR3 spans 16 residues. The CDR3 DNA reads as TGTGCCAGCAGTTACCTAGCGGGAAGAGGCACAGATACGCAGTATTTT. As protein: CASSYLAGRGTDTQYF.

This clonotype was observed a handful of times. The chain has TRBV6-1 and TRBJ1-2; TRBD1 matches at 9 bases. In germline, CDR1 is MNHNS, CDR2 SASEGT. Trimming cost V 9 bases and J 5 bases; bases outside gene matches: 7. The CDR3 contains 13 residues. CDR3 amino acids: CASLLGTGYGYTF. CDR3 nucleotide sequence: TGTGCCAGTCTCCTCGGGACAGGGTATGGCTACACCTTC.

This clonotype was recorded a few times. The chain couples TRBV20-1 to TRBJ2-1; D perhaps matches TRBD2 (6 bases). This CDR3 has 15 amino acids. Germline values: CDR1 DFQATT, CDR2 SNEGSKA (reference sequence). V was cut by 5 bases and J by 3 bases, with 17 bases left in between. The CDR3 DNA follows: TGCAGTGCTCCCGAGACTAGTCGATACTACAATGAGCAGTTCTTC. It translates to CSAPETSRYYNEQFF.

This clonotype showed up many times. The CDR3 is CASSSTSGHYEQYF. The DNA of the CDR3 is TGTGCCAGCAGTTCGACCAGCGGCCACTACGAGCAGTACTTC. J is TRBJ2-7 and V is TRBV12-3 or TRBV12-4; a weak D match, TRBD2 (5 bases). This CDR3 is 14 amino acids long. V lost 4 bases, J lost 3 bases, and 13 bases lay in between.

V usage is TRBV18 and J usage is TRBJ1-1, with unresolved D. V shed 1 base and J shed 4 bases, with 10 bases lying between them. The CDR3 loop spans 14 amino acids. Germline V lookup: CDR1 KGHSH, CDR2 LQKENI. The CDR3 DNA follows: TGTGCCAGCTCACCACGGGAGGATTCCACTGAAGCTTTCTTT. This codes for CASSPREDSTEAFF.